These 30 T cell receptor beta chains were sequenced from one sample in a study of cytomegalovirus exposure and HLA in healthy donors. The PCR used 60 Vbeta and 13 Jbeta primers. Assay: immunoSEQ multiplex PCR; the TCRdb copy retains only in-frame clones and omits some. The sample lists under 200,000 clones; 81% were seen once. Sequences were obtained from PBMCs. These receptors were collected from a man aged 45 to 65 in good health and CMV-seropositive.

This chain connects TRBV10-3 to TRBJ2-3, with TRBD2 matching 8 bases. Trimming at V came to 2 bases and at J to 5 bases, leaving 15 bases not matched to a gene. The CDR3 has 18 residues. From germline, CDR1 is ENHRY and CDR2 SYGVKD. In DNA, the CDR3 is TGTGCCATCAGTGAGGGACCCACTAGCGGCGGACGGAAAGATACGCAGTATTTT. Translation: CAISEGPTSGGRKDTQYF.

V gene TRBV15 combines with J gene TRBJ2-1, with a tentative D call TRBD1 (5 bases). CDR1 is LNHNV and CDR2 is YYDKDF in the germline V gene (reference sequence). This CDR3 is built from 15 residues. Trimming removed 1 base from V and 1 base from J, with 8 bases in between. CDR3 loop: CATSRVGDSYNEQFF. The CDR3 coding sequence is TGTGCCACCAGCAGAGTAGGGGATTCCTACAATGAGCAGTTCTTC.

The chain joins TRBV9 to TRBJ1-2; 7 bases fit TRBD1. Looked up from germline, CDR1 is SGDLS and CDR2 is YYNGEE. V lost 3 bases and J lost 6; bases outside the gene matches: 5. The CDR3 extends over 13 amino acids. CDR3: CASSDRGLNGYTF. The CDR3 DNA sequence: TGTGCCAGCAGCGACAGGGGCCTTAATGGCTACACCTTC.

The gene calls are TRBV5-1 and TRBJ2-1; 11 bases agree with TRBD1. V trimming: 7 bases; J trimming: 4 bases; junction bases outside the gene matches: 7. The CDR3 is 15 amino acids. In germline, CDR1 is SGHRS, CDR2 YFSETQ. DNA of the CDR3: TGCGCCAGCTCCTCGGACAGGGGGCGATACAATGAGCAGTTCTTC. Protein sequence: CASSSDRGRYNEQFF.

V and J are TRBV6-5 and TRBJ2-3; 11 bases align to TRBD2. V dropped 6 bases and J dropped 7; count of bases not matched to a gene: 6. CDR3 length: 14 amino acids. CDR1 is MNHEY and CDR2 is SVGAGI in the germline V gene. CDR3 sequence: CASRTSGTSYTQYF. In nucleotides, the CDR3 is TGTGCCAGCAGGACTAGCGGGACCTCTTATACGCAGTATTTT.

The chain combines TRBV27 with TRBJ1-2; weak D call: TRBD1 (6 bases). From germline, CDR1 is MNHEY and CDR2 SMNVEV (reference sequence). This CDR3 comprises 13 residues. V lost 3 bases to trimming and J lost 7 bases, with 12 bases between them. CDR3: CASSFGGGGGYTF. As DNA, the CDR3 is TGTGCCAGCAGTTTCGGGGGAGGGGGTGGCTACACCTTC.

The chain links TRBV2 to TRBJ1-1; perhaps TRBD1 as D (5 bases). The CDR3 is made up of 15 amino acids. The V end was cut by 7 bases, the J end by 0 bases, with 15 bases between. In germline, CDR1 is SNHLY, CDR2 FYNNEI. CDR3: CASNQGQHLNTEAFF. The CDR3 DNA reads TGTGCCAGCAACCAGGGCCAGCACTTGAACACTGAAGCTTTCTTT.

The CDR3 DNA sequence: TGTGCCAGCAGCTTAGGACTAGCGGGGCACGAGCAGTACTTC. It specifies CASSLGLAGHEQYF. This sequence joins TRBV11-2 and TRBJ2-7, with 11 bases aligning to TRBD2. V lost 1 base, J lost 5 bases, and 1 base stayed unmatched. The CDR3 length is 14 residues. Germline CDR1 SGHAT, CDR2 FQNNGV.

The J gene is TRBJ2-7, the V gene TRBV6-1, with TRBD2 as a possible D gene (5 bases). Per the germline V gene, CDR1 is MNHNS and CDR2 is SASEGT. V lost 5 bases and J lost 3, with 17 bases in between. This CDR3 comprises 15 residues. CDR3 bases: TGTGCCAGCAGTCCCAGGCTCACCGGGGACTACGAGCAGTACTTC. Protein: CASSPRLTGDYEQYF.

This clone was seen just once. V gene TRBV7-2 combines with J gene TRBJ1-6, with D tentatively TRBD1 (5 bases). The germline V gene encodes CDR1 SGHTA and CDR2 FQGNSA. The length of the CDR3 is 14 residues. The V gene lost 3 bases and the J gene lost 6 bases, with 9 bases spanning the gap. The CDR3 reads CASSFGGTNSPLHF. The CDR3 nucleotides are TGTGCCAGCAGCTTTGGGGGGACTAATTCACCCCTCCACTTT.

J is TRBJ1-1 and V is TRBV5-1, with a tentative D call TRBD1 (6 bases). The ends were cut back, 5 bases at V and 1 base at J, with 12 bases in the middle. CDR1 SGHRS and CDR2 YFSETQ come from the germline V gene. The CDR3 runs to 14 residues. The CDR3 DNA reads TGCGCCAGCAGGGCTGGGACATCGAACACTGAAGCTTTCTTT. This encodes CASRAGTSNTEAFF.

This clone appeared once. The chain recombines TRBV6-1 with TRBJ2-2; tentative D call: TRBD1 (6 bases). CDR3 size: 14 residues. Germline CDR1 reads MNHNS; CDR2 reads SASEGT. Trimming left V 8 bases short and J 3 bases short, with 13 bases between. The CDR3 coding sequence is TGTGCCAGCGGCGGACAGTACTACACCGGGGAGCTGTTTTTT. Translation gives CASGGQYYTGELFF.

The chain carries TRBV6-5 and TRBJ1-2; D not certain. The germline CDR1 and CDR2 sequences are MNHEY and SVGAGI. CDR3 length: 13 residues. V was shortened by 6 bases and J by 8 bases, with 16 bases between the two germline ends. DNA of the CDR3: TGTGCCAGCAGGCTCCCGAATTCTGGCGGCTACACCTTC. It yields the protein CASRLPNSGGYTF.

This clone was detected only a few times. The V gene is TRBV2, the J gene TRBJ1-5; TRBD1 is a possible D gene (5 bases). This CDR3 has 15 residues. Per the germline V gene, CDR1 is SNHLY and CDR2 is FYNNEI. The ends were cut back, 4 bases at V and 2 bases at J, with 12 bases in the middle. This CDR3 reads CASSGDWGGNQPQHF. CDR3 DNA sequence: TGTGCCAGCAGTGGGGACTGGGGAGGCAATCAGCCCCAGCATTTT.

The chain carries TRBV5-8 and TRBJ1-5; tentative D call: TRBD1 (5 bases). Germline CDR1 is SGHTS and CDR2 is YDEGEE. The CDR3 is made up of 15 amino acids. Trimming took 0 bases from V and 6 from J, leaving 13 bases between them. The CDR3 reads CASSLDPMGGQPQHF. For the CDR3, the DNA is TGTGCCAGCAGCTTGGACCCTATGGGGGGTCAGCCCCAGCATTTT.

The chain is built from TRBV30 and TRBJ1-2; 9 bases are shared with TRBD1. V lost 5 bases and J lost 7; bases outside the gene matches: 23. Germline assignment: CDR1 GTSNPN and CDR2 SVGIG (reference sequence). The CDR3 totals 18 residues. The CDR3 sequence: CAWRSVLGDRERERGYTF. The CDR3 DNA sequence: TGTGCCTGGCGAAGCGTGCTAGGGGACAGGGAAAGGGAGCGTGGCTACACCTTC.

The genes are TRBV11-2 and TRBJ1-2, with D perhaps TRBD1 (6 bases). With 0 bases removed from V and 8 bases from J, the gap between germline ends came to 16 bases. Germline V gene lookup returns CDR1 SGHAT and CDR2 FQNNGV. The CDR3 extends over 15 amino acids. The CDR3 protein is CASSLELGQLYGYTF. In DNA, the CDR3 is TGTGCCAGCAGCTTAGAATTAGGACAGCTCTACGGCTACACCTTC.

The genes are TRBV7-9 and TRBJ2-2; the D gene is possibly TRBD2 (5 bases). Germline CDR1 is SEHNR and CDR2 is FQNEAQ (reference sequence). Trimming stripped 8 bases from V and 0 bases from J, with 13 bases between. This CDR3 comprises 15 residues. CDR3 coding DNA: TGTGCCAGCCTCAAAGCGGAGGCGAACACCGGGGAGCTGTTTTTT. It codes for CASLKAEANTGELFF.

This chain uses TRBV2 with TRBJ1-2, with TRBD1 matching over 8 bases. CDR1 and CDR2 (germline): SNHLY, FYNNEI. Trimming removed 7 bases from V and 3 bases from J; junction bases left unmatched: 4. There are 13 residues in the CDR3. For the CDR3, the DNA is TGTGCCAGCATCCGACAGGGGTACTATGGCTACACCTTC. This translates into CASIRQGYYGYTF. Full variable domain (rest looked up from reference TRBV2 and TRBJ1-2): EPEVTQTPSHQVTQMGQEVILRCVPISNHLYFYWYRQILGQKVEFLVSFYNNEISEKSEIFDDQFSVERPDGSNFTLKIRSTKLEDSAMYFCASIRQGYYGYTFGSGTRLTVV.

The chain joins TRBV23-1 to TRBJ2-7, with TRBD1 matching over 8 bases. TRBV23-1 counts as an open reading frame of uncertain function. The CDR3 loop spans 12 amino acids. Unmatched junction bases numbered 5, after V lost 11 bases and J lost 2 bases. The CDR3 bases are TGCGCCGGCGACAGGGGAACCTACGAGCAGTACTTC. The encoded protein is CAGDRGTYEQYF.

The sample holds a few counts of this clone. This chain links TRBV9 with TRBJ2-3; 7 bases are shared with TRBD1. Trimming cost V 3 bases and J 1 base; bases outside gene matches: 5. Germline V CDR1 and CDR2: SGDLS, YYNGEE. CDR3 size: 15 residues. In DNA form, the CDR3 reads TGTGCCAGCAGCGCCCAGACAGGGCGCACAGATACGCAGTATTTT. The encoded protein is CASSAQTGRTDTQYF.

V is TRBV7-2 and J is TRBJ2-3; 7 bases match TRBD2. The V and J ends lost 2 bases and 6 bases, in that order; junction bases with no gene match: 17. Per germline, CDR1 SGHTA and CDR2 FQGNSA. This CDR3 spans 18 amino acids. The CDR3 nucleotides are TGTGCCAGCAGCTTACGGGGGGTGGGAGGCCCCAGTGTCGATACGCAGTATTTT. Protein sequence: CASSLRGVGGPSVDTQYF.

The CDR3 region has the DNA TGTGCCAGCAGCTTGTATGGGGCAGGGGCCGCGAACACCGGGGAGCTGTTTTTT. Protein product: CASSLYGAGAANTGELFF. The chain couples TRBV5-5 to TRBJ2-2; TRBD1 is a possible D gene (6 bases). V was trimmed by 1 base and J by 0 bases, leaving 16 bases between them. CDR3 length: 18 amino acids. Germline lookup yields CDR1 SGHKS and CDR2 YYEKEE (reference sequence). The full variable domain, its missing parts supplied by reference TRBV5-5 and TRBJ2-2, is DAGVTQSPTHLIKTRGQQVTLRCSPISGHKSVSWYQQVLGQGPQFIFQYYEKEERGRGNFPDRFSARQFPNYSSELNVNALLLGDSALYLCASSLYGAGAANTGELFFGEGSRLTVL.

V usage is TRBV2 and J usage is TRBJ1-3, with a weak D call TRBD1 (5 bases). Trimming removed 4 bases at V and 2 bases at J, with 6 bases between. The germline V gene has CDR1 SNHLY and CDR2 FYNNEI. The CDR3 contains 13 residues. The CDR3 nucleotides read TGTGCCAGCAGTGCAGGGACTGGAAACACCATATATTTT. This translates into CASSAGTGNTIYF.

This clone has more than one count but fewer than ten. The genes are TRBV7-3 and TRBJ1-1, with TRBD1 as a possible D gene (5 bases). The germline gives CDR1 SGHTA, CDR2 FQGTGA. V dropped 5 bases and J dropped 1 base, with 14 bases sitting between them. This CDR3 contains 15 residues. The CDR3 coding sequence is TGTGCCAGCAGCCTAGGCGGAGACAGGAACACTGAAGCTTTCTTT. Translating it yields CASSLGGDRNTEAFF.

Here the CDR3 DNA reads TGTGCCAGCAGTGTACTAGTGGCGAACACCGGGGAGCTGTTTTTT. The encoded protein is CASSVLVANTGELFF. The V and J genes are TRBV6-6 and TRBJ2-2; possibly TRBD2 for D (5 bases). The CDR3 totals 15 residues. CDR1 and CDR2 from the germline V gene are MNHNY and SVGAGI (reference sequence). Between the trimmed V and J ends, which lost 5 bases and 0 bases, there was a span of 10 bases.

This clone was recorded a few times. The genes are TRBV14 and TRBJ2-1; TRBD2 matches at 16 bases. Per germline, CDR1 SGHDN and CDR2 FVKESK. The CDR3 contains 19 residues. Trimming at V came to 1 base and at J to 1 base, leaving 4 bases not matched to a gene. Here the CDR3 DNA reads TGTGCCAGCAGCCAAGCCCCGGGACTAGCGGGAGGGTCCTACAATGAGCAGTTCTTC. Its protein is CASSQAPGLAGGSYNEQFF.

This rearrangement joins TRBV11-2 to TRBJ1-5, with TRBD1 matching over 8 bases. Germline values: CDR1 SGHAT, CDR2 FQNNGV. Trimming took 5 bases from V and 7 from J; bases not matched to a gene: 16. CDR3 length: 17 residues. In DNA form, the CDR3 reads TGTGCCAGCAGCCCGCCGGGGACAGGCCCTTTAGAGCAGCCCCAGCATTTT. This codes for CASSPPGTGPLEQPQHF. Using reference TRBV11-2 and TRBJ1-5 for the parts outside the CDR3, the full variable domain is EAGVAQSPRYKIIEKRQSVAFWCNPISGHATLYWYQQILGQGPKLLIQFQNNGVVDDSQLPKDRFSAERLKGVDSTLKIQPAKLEDSAVYLCASSPPGTGPLEQPQHFGDGTRLSIL.

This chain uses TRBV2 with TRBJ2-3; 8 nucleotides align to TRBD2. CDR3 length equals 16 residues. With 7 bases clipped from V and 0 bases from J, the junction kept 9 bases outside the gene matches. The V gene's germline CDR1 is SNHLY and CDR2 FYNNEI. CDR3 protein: CASTPGLGSSTDTQYF. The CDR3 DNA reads TGTGCCAGCACCCCGGGACTAGGATCCAGCACAGATACGCAGTATTTT.

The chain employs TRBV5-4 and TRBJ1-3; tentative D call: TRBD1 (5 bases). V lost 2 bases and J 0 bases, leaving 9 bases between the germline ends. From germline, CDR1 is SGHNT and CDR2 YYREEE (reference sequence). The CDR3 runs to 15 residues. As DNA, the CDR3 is TGTGCCAGCAGCTTAGGGGCGAACTCTGGAAACACCATATATTTT. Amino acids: CASSLGANSGNTIYF.